One T cell receptor (beta chain) is described in this entry. The antigen remains unidentified. Germline CDR1 SQVTM, CDR2 ANQGSEA. This CDR3 is 13 amino acids long. V lost 6 bases, J lost 9 bases, and 6 bases stayed unmatched. The sample is drawn from a study of cytomegalovirus exposure and HLA in healthy donors. Study in general: The early release's HLA-typed donors yielded about 85 million unique TCRs.

Notes on the study in general: No immune exposure information besides CMV serostatus was available. TCR beta V- and J-gene trimming, according to a later analysis, was linked to a missense DCLRE1C variant.

It was with 60 Vbeta and 13 Jbeta primers that the PCR ran. This table comes from immunoSEQ multiplex PCR, and its TCRdb copy is limited to in-frame clones, with some not included. The data show 150,000 to 200,000 clones, around 68% seen once. The clonotype was recovered from a middle-aged man in good health and CMV-seronegative. Sequenced input: PBMCs. J is TRBJ2-1 and V is TRBV29-1, with 12 bases aligning to TRBD2. CDR3 loop: CSVRTSGMGEQFF. CDR3 DNA: TGCAGCGTCCGGACTAGCGGGATGGGTGAGCAGTTCTTC.